One sample yielded the 8 T cell receptor beta chains listed below, sequenced in a study of T cells in Graves' hyperthyroidism and ophthalmopathy. Amplification of TCR beta CDR3 regions used RNA as the template. First-round RT-PCR of the TCR CDR3 relied on the HTBI primer set. TCRdb reprocessed the multiplex PCR reads with MiXCR, giving one entry per CDR3 protein. This sample has about 740,000 distinct CDR3 sequences, with 14% found just once. The sequenced material came from blood. These receptors were obtained from a woman aged 18-29 years with Graves' hyperthyroidism.

In its sample, this clonotype was seen many times. This rearrangement joins TRBV27 to TRBJ2-2; tentatively, D is TRBD2 (6 bases). CDR3 length: 15 residues. V lost 6 bases, J lost 3 bases, and 14 bases lay in between. Germline loops: CDR1 MNHEY, CDR2 SMNVEV (reference sequence). DNA of the CDR3: TGTGCCAGCAGCCGGGACTTACTATACACCGGGGAGCTGTTTTTT. Amino acids: CASSRDLLYTGELFF.

This clonotype has a handful of counts. This sequence joins TRBV11-3 and TRBJ2-1; D might be TRBD1 or TRBD2, each matching 5 bases. This CDR3 contains 15 residues. Germline V lookup: CDR1 SGHNT, CDR2 YENEEA. V lost 4 bases to trimming and J lost 3 bases, with 13 bases between them. In DNA form, the CDR3 reads TGTGCCAGCAGCTACCTCCGGGACGGCTACAATGAGCAGTTCTTC. Protein sequence: CASSYLRDGYNEQFF.

This clonotype was counted a few times. This chain links TRBV10-3 with TRBJ1-5; D is perhaps TRBD1 (6 bases). Germline loops: CDR1 ENHRY, CDR2 SYGVKD. V was shortened by 0 bases and J by 4 bases, with 10 bases between the two germline ends. This CDR3 has 15 amino acids. The CDR3 sequence: CAISESWTENQPQHF. For the CDR3, the DNA is TGTGCCATCAGTGAGTCATGGACAGAAAATCAGCCCCAGCATTTT.

This clonotype was recorded many times. V gene TRBV7-9 combines with J gene TRBJ2-7; unclear D gene. CDR3 length equals 15 residues. V lost 0 bases, J lost 0 bases, and 9 bases lay in between. CDR1 is SEHNR, CDR2 FQNEAQ, per germline (reference sequence). CDR3 bases: TGTGCCAGCAGCTTAGCCCTCGGTAGCTCCTACGAGCAGTACTTC. Translating it yields CASSLALGSSYEQYF.

This rearrangement joins TRBV29-1 to TRBJ2-6, with D unresolved. Germline CDR1 reads SQVTM; CDR2 reads ANQGSEA. This CDR3 has 13 amino acids. Trimming took 6 bases from V and 2 from J, leaving 8 bases between them. As DNA, the CDR3 is TGCAGCGTGGAGAAGGCTGGGGCCAACGTCCTGACTTTC. This translates into CSVEKAGANVLTF.

This clonotype was seen at least ten times. V gene TRBV28 combines with J gene TRBJ1-1; TRBD1 matches at 7 bases. CDR3 size: 16 residues. Germline CDR1 is MDHEN and CDR2 is SYDVKM. V was clipped by 5 bases and J by 0 bases; unmatched bases: 9. The CDR3 DNA follows: TGTGCCAGCAGTCGAAAACGGACAGGCTTGAACACTGAAGCTTTCTTT. Translated: CASSRKRTGLNTEAFF.

This clonotype was counted at least ten times. The gene calls are TRBV28 and TRBJ2-1, with 7 positions matching TRBD2. In germline, CDR1 is MDHEN, CDR2 SYDVKM. Trimming removed 5 bases from V and 8 bases from J; junction bases left unmatched: 9. CDR3 size: 14 residues. The CDR3, as DNA: TGTGCCAGCAGTCGCAAGACTAGCACCGATGAGCAGTTCTTC. It codes for CASSRKTSTDEQFF. Together with reference TRBV28 and TRBJ2-1, the CDR3 gives the full variable domain: DVKVTQSSRYLVKRTGEKVFLECVQDMDHENMFWYRQDPGLGLRLIYFSYDVKMKEKGDIPEGYSVSREKKERFSLILESASTNQTSMYLCASSRKTSTDEQFFGPGTRLTVL.

This clonotype was counted ten times or more. V gene TRBV3-1 combines with J gene TRBJ1-2; D remains unclear. V dropped 0 bases and J dropped 8 bases, with 7 bases sitting between them. Germline V CDR1 and CDR2: LGHDT, YNNKEL (reference sequence). The CDR3 runs 12 residues. The CDR3 nucleotides read TGTGCCAGCAGCCAAGATAGAGTGGGCTACACCTTC. Translating gives CASSQDRVGYTF.